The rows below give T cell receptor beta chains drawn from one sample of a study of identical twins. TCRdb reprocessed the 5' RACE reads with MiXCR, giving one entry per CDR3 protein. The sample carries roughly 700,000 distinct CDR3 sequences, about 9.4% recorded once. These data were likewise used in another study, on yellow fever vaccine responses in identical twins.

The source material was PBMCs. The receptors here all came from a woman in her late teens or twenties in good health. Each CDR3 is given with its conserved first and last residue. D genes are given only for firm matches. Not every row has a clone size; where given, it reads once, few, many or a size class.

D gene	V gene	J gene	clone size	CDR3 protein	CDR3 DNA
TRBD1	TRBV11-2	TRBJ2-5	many	CASSLDGQGLETQYF	TGTGCCAGCAGCTTAGATGGACAGGGCTTAGAGACCCAGTACTTC
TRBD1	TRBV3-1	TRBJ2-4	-	CASSQGTGNIQYF	TGTGCCAGCAGCCAAGGGACAGGAAACATTCAGTACTTC
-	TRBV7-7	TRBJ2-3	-	CASSLTQGTDTQYF	TGTGCTAGCAGCTTAACACAGGGAACAGATACGCAGTATTTT
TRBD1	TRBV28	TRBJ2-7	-	CASSWPGQSNEQYF	TGTGCCAGCAGTTGGCCGGGACAGTCGAACGAGCAGTACTTC
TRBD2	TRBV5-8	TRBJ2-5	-	CASSSGTTKETQYF	TGTGCCAGCAGCTCCGGGACTACTAAAGAGACCCAGTACTTC
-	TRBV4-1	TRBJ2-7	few	CASSHEDYYEQYF	TGCGCCAGCAGCCATGAAGACTACTACGAGCAGTACTTC
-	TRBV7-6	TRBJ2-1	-	CASSSRRPDNEQFF	TGTGCCAGCAGCTCCCGGCGGCCCGACAATGAGCAGTTCTTC
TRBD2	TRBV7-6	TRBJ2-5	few	CATQRGTQETQYF	TGTGCCACCCAGCGGGGAACCCAAGAGACCCAGTACTTC
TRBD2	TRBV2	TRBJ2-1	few	CASRNLAGGPNEQFF	TGTGCCAGCAGGAATCTAGCGGGAGGCCCCAATGAGCAGTTCTTC
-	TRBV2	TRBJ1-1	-	CASSGRDPVLNTEAFF	TGTGCCAGCAGTGGCCGGGACCCGGTCCTGAACACTGAAGCTTTCTTT
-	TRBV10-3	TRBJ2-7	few	CAISPSAQAMISEQYF	TGTGCCATCAGCCCCTCGGCCCAGGCAATGATCTCCGAGCAGTACTTC
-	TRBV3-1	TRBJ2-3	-	CASSHLLGSRGLPPTDTQYF	TGTGCCAGCAGCCACCTGCTAGGGTCCAGGGGTCTCCCTCCCACAGATACGCAGTATTTT
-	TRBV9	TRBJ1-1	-	CASSVAWGAGNTEAFF	TGTGCCAGCAGCGTAGCTTGGGGGGCGGGGAACACTGAAGCTTTCTTT
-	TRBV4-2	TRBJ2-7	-	CASSQEISSDSYEQYF	TGTGCCAGCAGCCAAGAAATCTCTAGCGACTCCTACGAGCAGTACTTC
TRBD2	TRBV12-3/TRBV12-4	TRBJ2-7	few	CASSLAAGAGREQYF	TGTGCCAGCAGTTTAGCAGCGGGAGCGGGTCGCGAGCAGTACTTC
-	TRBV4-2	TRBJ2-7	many	CASSQDQGFGQYF	TGTGCCAGCAGCCAAGATCAAGGGTTTGGGCAGTACTTC
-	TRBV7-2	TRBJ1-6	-	CASSLSWGAGNSPLHF	TGTGCCAGCAGCTTATCGTGGGGGGCAGGTAATTCACCCCTCCACTTT
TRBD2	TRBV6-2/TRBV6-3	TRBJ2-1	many	CASSSSGSHNEQFF	TGTGCCAGCAGTTCTAGCGGGAGTCACAATGAGCAGTTCTTC
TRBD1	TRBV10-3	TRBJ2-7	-	CAISGDRATYEQYF	TGTGCCATCAGCGGGGACAGGGCCACCTACGAGCAGTACTTC
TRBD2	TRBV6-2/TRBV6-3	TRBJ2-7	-	CASLNGGAGNEQYF	TGTGCCAGCCTAAACGGGGGGGCTGGCAACGAGCAGTACTTC
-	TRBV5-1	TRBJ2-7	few	CASTDRYEQYF	TGCGCCAGCACCGACAGGTACGAGCAGTACTTC
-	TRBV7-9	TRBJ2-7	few	CASSSGGQENYEQYF	TGTGCCAGCAGCTCGGGGGGACAGGAGAATTACGAGCAGTACTTC
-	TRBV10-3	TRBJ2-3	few	CAISDAGSTDTQYF	TGTGCCATCAGTGATGCGGGTTCCACAGATACGCAGTATTTT
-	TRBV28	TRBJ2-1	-	CASSLNGPTPSEQFF	TGTGCCAGCAGTTTAAACGGCCCTACCCCCAGTGAGCAGTTCTTC
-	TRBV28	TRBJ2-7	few	CASGRGGTVNEQYF	TGTGCCAGCGGACGCGGAGGGACAGTCAACGAGCAGTACTTC
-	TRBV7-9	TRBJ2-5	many	CASSLVQGYQETQYF	TGTGCCAGCAGCTTGGTACAGGGATACCAAGAGACCCAGTACTTC
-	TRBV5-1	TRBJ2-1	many	CASSLDPGEIDEQFF	TGCGCCAGCAGCTTGGATCCGGGAGAGATCGATGAGCAGTTCTTC
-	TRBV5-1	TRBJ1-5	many	CASSDGGPNQPQHF	TGCGCCAGCAGCGACGGAGGGCCCAATCAGCCCCAGCATTTT
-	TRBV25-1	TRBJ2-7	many	CASSDGTYEQYF	TGTGCCAGCAGTGACGGAACCTACGAGCAGTACTTC
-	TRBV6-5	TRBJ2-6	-	CASSSTGSAGANVLTF	TGTGCCAGCAGTTCCACTGGGAGCGCTGGGGCCAACGTCCTGACTTTC
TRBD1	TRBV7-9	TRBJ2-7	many	CASSPTGGGEQYF	TGTGCCAGCAGTCCAACAGGGGGCGGCGAGCAGTACTTC
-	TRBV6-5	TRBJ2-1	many	CASSTGRNEQFF	TGTGCCAGCAGCACAGGTCGGAATGAGCAGTTCTTC
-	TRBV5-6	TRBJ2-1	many	CASSSETSSYNEQFF	TGTGCCAGCAGCTCCGAGACTAGCTCCTACAATGAGCAGTTCTTC
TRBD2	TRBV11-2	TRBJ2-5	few	CASSLGTSGEAQYF	TGTGCCAGCAGCCTCGGTACTAGCGGGGAGGCCCAGTACTTC
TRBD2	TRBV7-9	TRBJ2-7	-	CASSTRNPGTTYEQYF	TGTGCCAGCAGCACCCGAAACCCCGGGACTACCTACGAGCAGTACTTC
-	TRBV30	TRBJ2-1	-	CAWSVLDEQFF	TGTGCCTGGAGTGTATTAGATGAGCAGTTCTTC
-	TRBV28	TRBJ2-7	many	CASSFEAGSYEQYF	TGTGCCAGCAGTTTTGAGGCAGGTAGCTACGAGCAGTACTTC